The present TCR beta chain was sequenced within a study of T cells in Graves' hyperthyroidism and ophthalmopathy. Amplification yielded TCR beta CDR3 regions, with RNA transcripts as the source. HTBI primers were employed in a first-round RT-PCR of the TCR CDR3. A single record per CDR3 protein comes from TCRdb applying MiXCR to the multiplex PCR reads. The table has around 620,000 distinct CDR3 sequences, around 14% seen once; the top ten hold roughly 7.7%. The CDR3 totals 15 residues. CDR1 and CDR2 from the germline V gene are SGHTA and FQGNSA. With respect to this clonotype: This may be a read error: a much more frequent sequence differs by one nucleotide.

Ophthalmopathy in the patients scored at least 3 on Clinical Activity Score and at least 4 on NOSPECS grade, lasting under 3 months. Exclusion criteria comprised uncontrolled infection, other autoimmune disease, pregnancy or lactation. The receptor was derived from a woman aged 18-30 years with Graves' ophthalmopathy. This chain joins TRBV7-2 and TRBJ2-7, with D uncertain. The sequencing input was blood. CDR3 in DNA: TGTGCCAGCAGTGCCTCCTCGGGCAGGTACTACGAGCGGTACTTC. As protein: CASSASSGRYYERYF.